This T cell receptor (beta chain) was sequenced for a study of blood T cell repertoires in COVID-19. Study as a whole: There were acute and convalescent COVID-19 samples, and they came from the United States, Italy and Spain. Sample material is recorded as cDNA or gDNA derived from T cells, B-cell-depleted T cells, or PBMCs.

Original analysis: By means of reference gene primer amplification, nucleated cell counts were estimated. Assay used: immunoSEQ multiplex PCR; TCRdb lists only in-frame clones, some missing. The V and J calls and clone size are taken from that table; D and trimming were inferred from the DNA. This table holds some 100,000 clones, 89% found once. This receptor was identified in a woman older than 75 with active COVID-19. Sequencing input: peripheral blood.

The CDR3 nucleotides read TGTGCCACCCAGGCCCCGGGGACTAGCGGGAGTCCGGGCACCGGGGAGCTGTTTTTT. Protein sequence: CATQAPGTSGSPGTGELFF. The J gene is TRBJ2-2, the V gene TRBV18; the match to TRBD2 covers 14 bases. This CDR3 spans 19 amino acids. V lost 10 bases, J lost 4 bases, and 17 bases stayed unmatched. Per germline, CDR1 KGHSH and CDR2 LQKENI.